This T cell receptor beta chain comes out of a study of vaccination and CD4 T cells after COVID-19. On the study more broadly: Overlapping SARS-CoV-2, HCoV-NL63, HCoV-OC43 and HCoV-229E spike peptides stimulated the cells.

Turning to this clonotype: Its antigen remains unknown.

At the Johns Hopkins FTIC core, DNA taken from cultured CD4+ T cells was sequenced by way of the Oncomine TCR Beta short-read assay. TCRdb fed the PCR reads into MiXCR, producing one record per CDR3 protein. The sample gives some 15,000 distinct CDR3 sequences, around 53% of which show up once; about 7.8% is in the top ten. CDR1 and CDR2 from the germline V gene are DFQATT and SNEGSKA (reference sequence). Germline trimming cut 4 bases from V and 2 bases from J; bases unmatched to any gene: 6. The CDR3 spans 15 residues. Treatment here: roughly 10-day PBMC culture with coronavirus spike peptide pools or control peptides (ViraFEST assay). PBMCs, plated at two million per well, were grown in the presence of around 11 IU/ml IL-2 and 10 ug/ml peptide pools.

V usage is TRBV20-1 and J usage is TRBJ2-3, with 10 bases identical to TRBD1. The origin of this receptor is a human donor who had recovered from COVID-19. The material sequenced was CD4+ T cells from blood, cultured in vitro. The CDR3 sequence is CSATWTGGATDTQYF. In nucleotides, the CDR3 is TGCAGTGCTACCTGGACAGGGGGTGCCACAGATACGCAGTATTTT.